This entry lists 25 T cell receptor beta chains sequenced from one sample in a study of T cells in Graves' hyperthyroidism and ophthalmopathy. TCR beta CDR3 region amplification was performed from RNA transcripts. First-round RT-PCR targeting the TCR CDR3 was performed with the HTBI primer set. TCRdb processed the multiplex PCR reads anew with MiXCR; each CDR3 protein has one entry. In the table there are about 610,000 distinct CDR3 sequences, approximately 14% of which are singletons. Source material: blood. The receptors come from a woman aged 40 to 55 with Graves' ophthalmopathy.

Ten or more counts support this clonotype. CDR3 amino acids: CASSQDVAGGPYEQYF. The CDR3 DNA sequence: TGCGCCAGCAGCCAAGATGTGGCAGGGGGCCCCTACGAGCAGTACTTC. V gene TRBV4-1 combines with J gene TRBJ2-7; TRBD1 agrees at 8 bases. The trim removed 0 bases at V and 2 bases at J, leaving 6 bases unmatched. This CDR3 spans 16 amino acids. Germline V CDR1 and CDR2: MGHRA, YSYEKL.

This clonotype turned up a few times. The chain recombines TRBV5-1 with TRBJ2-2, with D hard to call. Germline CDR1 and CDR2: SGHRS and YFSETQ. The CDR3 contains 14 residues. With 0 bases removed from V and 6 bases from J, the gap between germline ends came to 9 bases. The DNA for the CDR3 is TGCGCCAGCAGCTTGGATTCGGAAGCCGGGGAGCTGTTTTTT. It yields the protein CASSLDSEAGELFF.

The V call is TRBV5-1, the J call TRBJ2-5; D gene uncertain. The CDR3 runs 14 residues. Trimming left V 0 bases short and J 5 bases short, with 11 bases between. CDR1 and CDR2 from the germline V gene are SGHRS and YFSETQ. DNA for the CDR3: TGCGCCAGCAGCTTGGGCCCAATAGAGGAGACCCAGTACTTC. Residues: CASSLGPIEETQYF.

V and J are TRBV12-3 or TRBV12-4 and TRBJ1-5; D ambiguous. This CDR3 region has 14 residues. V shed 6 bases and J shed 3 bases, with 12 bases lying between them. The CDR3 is CASSVSGDNQPQHF. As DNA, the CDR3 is TGTGCCAGCAGCGTTTCGGGCGACAATCAGCCCCAGCATTTT.

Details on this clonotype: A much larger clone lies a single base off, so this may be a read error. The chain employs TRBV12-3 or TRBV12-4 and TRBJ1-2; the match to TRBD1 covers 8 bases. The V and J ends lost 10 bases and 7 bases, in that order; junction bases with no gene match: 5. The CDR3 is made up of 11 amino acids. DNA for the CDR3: TGTGCCACTTCAGGGGGCTGTGGCTACACCTTC. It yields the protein CATSGGCGYTF.

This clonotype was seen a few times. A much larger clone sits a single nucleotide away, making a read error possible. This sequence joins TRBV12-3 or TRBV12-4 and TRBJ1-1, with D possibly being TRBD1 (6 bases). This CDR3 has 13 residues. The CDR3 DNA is TGTGCCAACAGTTTACTGGGGGCCACTGTAACTTTCTTT. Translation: CANSLLGATVTFF.

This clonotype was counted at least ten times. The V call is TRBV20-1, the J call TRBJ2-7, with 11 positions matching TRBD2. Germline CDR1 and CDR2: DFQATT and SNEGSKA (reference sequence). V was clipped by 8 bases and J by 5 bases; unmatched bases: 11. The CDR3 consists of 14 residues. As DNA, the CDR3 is TGCAGTACCCAGGGGGCTAGCGGGAGGCACGAGCAGTACTTC. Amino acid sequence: CSTQGASGRHEQYF.

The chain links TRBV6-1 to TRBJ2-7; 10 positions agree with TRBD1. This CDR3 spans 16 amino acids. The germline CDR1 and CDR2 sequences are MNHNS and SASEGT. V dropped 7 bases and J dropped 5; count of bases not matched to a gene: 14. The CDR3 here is CASTVGTGDRSDEQYF. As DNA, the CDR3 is TGTGCCAGCACTGTAGGGACAGGGGATAGGTCTGACGAGCAGTACTTC.

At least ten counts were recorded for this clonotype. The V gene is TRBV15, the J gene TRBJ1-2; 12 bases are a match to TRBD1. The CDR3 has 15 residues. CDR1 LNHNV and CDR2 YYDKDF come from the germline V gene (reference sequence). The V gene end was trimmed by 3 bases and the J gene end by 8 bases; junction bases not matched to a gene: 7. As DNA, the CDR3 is TGTGCCACCAGCAGCGGGACAGGGGGCTTAGTGGGCTACACCTTC. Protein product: CATSSGTGGLVGYTF.

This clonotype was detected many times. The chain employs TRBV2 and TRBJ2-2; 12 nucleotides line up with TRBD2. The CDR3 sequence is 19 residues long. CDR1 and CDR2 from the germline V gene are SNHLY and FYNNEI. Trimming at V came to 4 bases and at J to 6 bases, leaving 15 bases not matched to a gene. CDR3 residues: CASSVFLIGLAGRPGELFF. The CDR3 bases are TGTGCCAGCAGTGTTTTTCTTATCGGACTAGCGGGAAGACCCGGGGAGCTGTTTTTT.

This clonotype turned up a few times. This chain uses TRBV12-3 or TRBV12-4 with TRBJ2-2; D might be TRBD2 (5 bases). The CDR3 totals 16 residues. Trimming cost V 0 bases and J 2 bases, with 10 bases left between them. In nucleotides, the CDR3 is TGTGCCAGCAGTTTAGCGGGAGTGCTAAACACCGGGGAGCTGTTTTTT. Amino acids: CASSLAGVLNTGELFF.

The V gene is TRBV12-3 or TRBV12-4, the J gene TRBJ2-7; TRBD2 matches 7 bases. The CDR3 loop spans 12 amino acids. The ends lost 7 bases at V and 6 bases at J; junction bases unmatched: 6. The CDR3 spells CASTSSGGEQYF. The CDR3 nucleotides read TGTGCCAGCACCTCTTCGGGAGGCGAGCAGTACTTC.

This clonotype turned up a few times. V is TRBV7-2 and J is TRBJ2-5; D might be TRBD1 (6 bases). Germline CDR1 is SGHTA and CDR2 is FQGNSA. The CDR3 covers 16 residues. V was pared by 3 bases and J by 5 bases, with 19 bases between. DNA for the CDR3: TGTGCCAGCAGCTTTCGGGCCCAGACAGGACGGGAGACCCAGTACTTC. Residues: CASSFRAQTGRETQYF. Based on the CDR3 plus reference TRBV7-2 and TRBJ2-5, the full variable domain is GAGVSQSPSNKVTEKGKDVELRCDPISGHTALYWYRQSLGQGLEFLIYFQGNSAPDKSGLPSDRFSAERTGGSVSTLTIQRTQQEDSAVYLCASSFRAQTGRETQYFGPGTRLLVL.

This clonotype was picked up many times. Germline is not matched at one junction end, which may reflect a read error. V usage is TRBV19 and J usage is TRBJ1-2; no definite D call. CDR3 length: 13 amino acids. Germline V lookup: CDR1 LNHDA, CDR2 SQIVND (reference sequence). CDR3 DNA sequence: TGTGCCAGTAGTATCGCAATAATGGATGGCTACGCCTTC. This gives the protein CASSIAIMDGYAF.

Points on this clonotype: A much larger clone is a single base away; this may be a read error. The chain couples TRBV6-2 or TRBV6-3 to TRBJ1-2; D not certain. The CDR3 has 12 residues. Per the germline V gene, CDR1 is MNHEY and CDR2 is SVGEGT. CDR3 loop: CASTRGMEGCTF. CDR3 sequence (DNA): TGTGCCAGCACCAGAGGGATGGAGGGCTGCACCTTC.

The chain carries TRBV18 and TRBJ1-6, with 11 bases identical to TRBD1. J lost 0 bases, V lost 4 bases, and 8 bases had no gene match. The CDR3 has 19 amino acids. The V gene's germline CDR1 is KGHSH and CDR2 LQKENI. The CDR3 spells CASSHTRDRGSSYNSPLHF. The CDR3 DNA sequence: TGTGCCAGCTCACACACCAGGGACAGGGGGAGCTCCTATAATTCACCCCTCCACTTT.

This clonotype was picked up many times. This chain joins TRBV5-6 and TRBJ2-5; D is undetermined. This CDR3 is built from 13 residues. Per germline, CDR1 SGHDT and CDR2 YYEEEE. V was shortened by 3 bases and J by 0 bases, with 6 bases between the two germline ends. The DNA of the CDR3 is TGTGCCAGCAGCTGGGTGTACCAAGAGACCCAGTACTTC. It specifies CASSWVYQETQYF.

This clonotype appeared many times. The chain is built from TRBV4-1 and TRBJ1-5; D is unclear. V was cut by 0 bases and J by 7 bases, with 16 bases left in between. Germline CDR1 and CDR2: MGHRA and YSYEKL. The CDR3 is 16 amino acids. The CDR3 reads CASSQDLWIAGQPQHF. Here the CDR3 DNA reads TGCGCCAGCAGCCAAGATCTTTGGATAGCTGGACAGCCCCAGCATTTT.

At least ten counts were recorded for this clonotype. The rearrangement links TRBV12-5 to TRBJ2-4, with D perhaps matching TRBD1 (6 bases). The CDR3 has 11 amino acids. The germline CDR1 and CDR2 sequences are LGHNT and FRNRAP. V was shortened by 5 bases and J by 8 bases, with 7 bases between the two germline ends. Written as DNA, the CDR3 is TGTGCTAGTGGTCCAGGGGACATTCAGTACTTC. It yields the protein CASGPGDIQYF.

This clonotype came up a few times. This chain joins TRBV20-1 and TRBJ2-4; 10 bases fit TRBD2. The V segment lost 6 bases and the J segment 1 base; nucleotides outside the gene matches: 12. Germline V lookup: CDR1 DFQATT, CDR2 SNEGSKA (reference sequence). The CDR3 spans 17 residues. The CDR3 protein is CSAKGVLAGTAKNIQYF. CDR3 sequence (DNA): TGCAGTGCAAAGGGTGTACTAGCGGGAACGGCCAAAAACATTCAGTACTTC.

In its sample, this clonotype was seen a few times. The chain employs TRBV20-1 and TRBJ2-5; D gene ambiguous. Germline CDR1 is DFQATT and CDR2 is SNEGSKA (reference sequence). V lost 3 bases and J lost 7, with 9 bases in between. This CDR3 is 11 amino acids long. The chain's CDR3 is CSARVLWTQYF. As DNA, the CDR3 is TGCAGTGCTAGGGTGCTATGGACCCAGTACTTC.

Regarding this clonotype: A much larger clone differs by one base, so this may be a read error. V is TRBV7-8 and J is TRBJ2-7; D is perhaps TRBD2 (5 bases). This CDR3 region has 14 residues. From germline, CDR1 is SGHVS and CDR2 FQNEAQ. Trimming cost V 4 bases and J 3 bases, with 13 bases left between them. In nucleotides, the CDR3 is TGTGCCAGCAGCTCAGCGGCCAGCAACTACGAGCAGTACTTC. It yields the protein CASSSAASNYEQYF.

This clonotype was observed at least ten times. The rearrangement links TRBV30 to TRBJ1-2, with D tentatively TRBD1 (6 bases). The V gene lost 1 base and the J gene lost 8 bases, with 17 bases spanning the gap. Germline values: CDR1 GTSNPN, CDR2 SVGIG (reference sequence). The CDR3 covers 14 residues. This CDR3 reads CAWSAYRVEEGYTF. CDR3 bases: TGTGCCTGGAGTGCTTACAGGGTGGAGGAGGGCTACACCTTC.

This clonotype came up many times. CDR3 nucleotide sequence: TGTGCCAGCCATTCTAACTATGGCTACACCTTC. It yields the protein CASHSNYGYTF. The chain uses TRBV28 and TRBJ1-2; D uncertain. The CDR3 length is 11 residues. The ends were cut back, 8 bases at V and 0 bases at J, with 4 bases in the middle. CDR1 and CDR2 (germline): MDHEN, SYDVKM.

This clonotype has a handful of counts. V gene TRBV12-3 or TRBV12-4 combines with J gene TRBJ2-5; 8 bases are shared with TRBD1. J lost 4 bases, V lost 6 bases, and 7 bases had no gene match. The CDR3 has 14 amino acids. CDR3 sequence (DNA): TGTGCCAGCAGGGGGACAGGCCAGGGAGAGACCCAGTACTTC. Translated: CASRGTGQGETQYF.